The 5 T cell receptor beta chains in this list originate from one sample, sequenced in a study of shared clonotypes between healthy human individuals. This table comes from immunoSEQ multiplex PCR, and its TCRdb copy is limited to in-frame clones, with some not included. This sample yields millions of clones, of which around 90% are seen a single time; more than 0.12% belongs to the top ten. Sequencing was performed on naive CD4+ T cells sorted from blood. The sample's subset: CD45RA+ positively selected. These TCRs come from a man younger than 35 in good health.

The gene calls are TRBV19 and TRBJ1-1, with D perhaps matching TRBD1 (5 bases). Deletions cut 5 bases from V and 2 bases from J, with 12 bases between. CDR3 length: 14 residues. Germline V gives CDR1 LNHDA, CDR2 SQIVND (reference sequence). The CDR3 DNA reads as TGTGCCAGTAGTGACCGGGGGGACAACACTGAAGCTTTCTTT. This translates into CASSDRGDNTEAFF.

This clone was recorded a few times. This sample includes further DNA sequences coding for the same CDR3. J is TRBJ1-1 and V is TRBV6-5; D is undetermined. V lost 0 bases, J lost 1 base, and 9 bases lay in between. Germline V CDR1 and CDR2: MNHEY, SVGAGI. The CDR3 extends over 15 amino acids. CDR3 coding DNA: TGTGCCAGCAGTTACTCCCGGTGGGGGAACACTGAAGCTTTCTTT. This gives the protein CASSYSRWGNTEAFF.

Regarding this clone: At the DNA level, this CDR3 is encoded by other sequences in the same sample as well. This chain's CDR3 is CASSERNQPQHF. The CDR3 nucleotides are TGTGCCAGCAGTGAGCGTAATCAGCCCCAGCATTTT. The J gene is TRBJ1-5, the V gene TRBV2; D uncertain. Germline loops: CDR1 SNHLY, CDR2 FYNNEI. Trimming removed 3 bases from V and 4 bases from J, with 4 bases in between. This CDR3 comprises 12 residues.

This clone came up once. The V call is TRBV10-3, the J call TRBJ2-7; D not resolved. The CDR3 has 13 residues. The V gene's germline CDR1 is ENHRY and CDR2 SYGVKD. The V end was cut by 3 bases, the J end by 6 bases, with 12 bases between. CDR3 loop: CAISDNAGSEQYF. CDR3 bases: TGTGCCATCAGTGATAACGCCGGAAGCGAGCAGTACTTC.

The chain combines TRBV2 with TRBJ2-7; TRBD2 aligns across 8 bases. The CDR3 is 12 amino acids. Germline V lookup: CDR1 SNHLY, CDR2 FYNNEI. V lost 2 bases, J lost 9 bases, and 3 bases stayed unmatched. The CDR3 sequence: CASSETGGRQYF. The CDR3 bases are TGTGCCAGCAGTGAAACGGGGGGGAGGCAGTACTTC.